A single sample is the source of the 25 T cell receptor beta chains below, sequenced in a study of a mutant IDH1 vaccine in newly diagnosed glioma. Time point reported: week 35, safety follow-up. In the vaccine, a single dose held 300 ug of the mutant IDH1 20-mer peptide, along with topical imiquimod. Antigen specificity for these receptors is unknown. TCRdb's copy holds only in-frame clones and misses some; the assay was immunoSEQ multiplex PCR. The data contain some 60,000 clones, roughly 80% of them singletons. Sequencing was performed on PBMCs, taken from a glioma patient whose treatment included an IDH1 peptide vaccine. The source of these receptors is a man aged 35-49 years with glioma.

This chain uses TRBV27 with TRBJ1-2; 7 bases fit TRBD1. J lost 7 bases, V lost 2 bases, and 7 bases had no gene match. The CDR3 loop spans 14 amino acids. CDR1 is MNHEY, CDR2 SMNVEV, per germline (reference sequence). CDR3 sequence reads: CASSLIGRGSGYTF. As DNA, the CDR3 is TGTGCCAGCAGTTTAATAGGCAGGGGGTCTGGCTACACCTTC.

The sample holds one count of this clone. The chain links TRBV6-5 to TRBJ2-1; perhaps D is TRBD1 or TRBD2 (5 bases each). The CDR3 covers 14 residues. Per the germline V gene, CDR1 is MNHEY and CDR2 is SVGAGI. V dropped 7 bases and J dropped 3 bases, with 13 bases sitting between them. CDR3 bases: TGTGCCAGCACCGGGGTAGGGGTCTACAATGAGCAGTTCTTC. Protein: CASTGVGVYNEQFF.

The chain joins TRBV4-3 to TRBJ1-5; a possible D gene is TRBD1 (5 bases). V was cut by 0 bases and J by 7 bases, with 16 bases left in between. The CDR3 consists of 16 residues. Per germline, CDR1 LGHNA and CDR2 YSLEER. Here the CDR3 reads CASSQDSAGGGQPQHF. CDR3 nucleotide sequence: TGCGCCAGCAGCCAAGACTCCGCGGGTGGGGGACAGCCCCAGCATTTT.

V is TRBV15 and J is TRBJ2-1; TRBD1 or TRBD2 may be the D gene (6 bases each). Trimming took off 3 bases at V and 6 bases at J, with 15 bases between the two ends. The CDR3 consists of 15 residues. CDR1 and CDR2 from the germline V gene are LNHNV and YYDKDF (reference sequence). The CDR3 sequence: CATSSGGPGANEQFF. The CDR3 DNA is TGTGCCACCAGCAGTGGGGGACCGGGGGCCAATGAGCAGTTCTTC.

The gene calls are TRBV7-8 and TRBJ2-7; D uncertain. Trimming removed 1 base from V and 3 bases from J, with 16 bases in between. The V gene's germline CDR1 is SGHVS and CDR2 FQNEAQ. This CDR3 is built from 16 residues. The CDR3 region is CASSLGIGGEGYEQYF. The CDR3 DNA sequence: TGTGCCAGCAGCTTAGGTATCGGCGGTGAAGGCTACGAGCAGTACTTC.

V gene TRBV4-3 combines with J gene TRBJ1-2; 8 bases agree with TRBD1. The CDR3 loop spans 15 amino acids. The trim removed 0 bases at V and 6 bases at J, leaving 6 bases unmatched. Germline CDR1 LGHNA, CDR2 YSLEER. For the CDR3, the DNA is TGCGCCAGCAGCCAAGAAAGGTGGACAGGGCATGGCTACACCTTC. This sequence encodes CASSQERWTGHGYTF.

J is TRBJ1-1 and V is TRBV19; 8 nucleotides match TRBD1. This CDR3 spans 14 amino acids. With 3 bases clipped from V and 5 bases from J, the junction kept 5 bases outside the gene matches. Germline-derived CDR1 and CDR2 are LNHDA and SQIVND (reference sequence). The CDR3 DNA reads TGTGCCAGTAGTATTGGACAGGGTGGAACTGAAGCTTTCTTT. Its protein is CASSIGQGGTEAFF.

This clone came up a few times. The V call is TRBV30, the J call TRBJ2-3; a weak D match, TRBD2 (6 bases). CDR1 GTSNPN and CDR2 SVGIG come from the germline V gene (reference sequence). Between the trimmed V and J ends, which lost 5 bases and 3 bases, there was a span of 9 bases. This CDR3 is built from 12 residues. CDR3 bases: TGTGCCTGGGGGACTTTAACAGATACGCAGTATTTT. Its protein product is CAWGTLTDTQYF.

The CDR3 loop is CASRLTGTGAYNEQFF. The CDR3, as DNA: TGCGCCAGCAGGCTGACCGGGACAGGAGCCTACAATGAGCAGTTCTTC. The V gene is TRBV5-1, the J gene TRBJ2-1; 8 bases are shared with TRBD1. Germline CDR1 reads SGHRS; CDR2 reads YFSETQ. The V gene end was trimmed by 5 bases and the J gene end by 2 bases; junction bases not matched to a gene: 9. CDR3 length: 16 amino acids.

This chain connects TRBV6-6 to TRBJ2-7, with 7 bases identical to TRBD1. The length of the CDR3 is 15 residues. The J segment lost 2 bases and the V segment lost 6 bases, leaving 10 bases of the junction unmatched. CDR1 and CDR2 (germline): MNHNY, SVGAGI (reference sequence). In DNA, the CDR3 is TGTGCCAGCAGCTTACAGGGGTTGGCTACCTACGAGCAGTACTTC. Its protein product is CASSLQGLATYEQYF.

This clone is medium-sized within its sample. The chain employs TRBV19 and TRBJ2-7; 13 bases are shared with TRBD2. Germline V gene sequence: CDR1 LNHDA, CDR2 SQIVND (reference sequence). V trimming: 4 bases; J trimming: 5 bases; junction bases outside the gene matches: 8. CDR3 length equals 16 residues. The CDR3 bases are TGTGCCAGTAGTAAACGGACTAGCGGGGGTTTGAACGAGCAGTACTTC. Its protein product is CASSKRTSGGLNEQYF.

The chain employs TRBV5-6 and TRBJ1-1; D is possibly TRBD1 (6 bases). Germline loops: CDR1 SGHDT, CDR2 YYEEEE. The CDR3 extends over 13 amino acids. V lost 3 bases and J 5 bases, leaving 11 bases between the germline ends. In DNA, the CDR3 is TGTGCCAGCAGCTCACTCCAGGGGACTGAAGCTTTCTTT. Amino acids: CASSSLQGTEAFF. The full variable domain, rest sourced from reference TRBV5-6 and TRBJ1-1, is DAGVTQSPTHLIKTRGQQVTLRCSPKSGHDTVSWYQQALGQGPQFIFQYYEEEERQRGNFPDRFSGHQFPNYSSELNVNALLLGDSALYLCASSSLQGTEAFFGQGTRLTVV.

The chain has TRBV2 and TRBJ1-1, with a tentative D call TRBD1 (5 bases). Germline loops: CDR1 SNHLY, CDR2 FYNNEI. V lost 8 bases and J 4 bases, leaving 11 bases between the germline ends. CDR3 length equals 12 residues. CDR3 nucleotides: TGTGCCAGCGACGGGGGGGGCACTGAAGCTTTCTTT. Amino acids: CASDGGGTEAFF.

The gene calls are TRBV19 and TRBJ1-1; the D gene is possibly TRBD1 (6 bases). CDR1 is LNHDA and CDR2 is SQIVND in the germline V gene (reference sequence). Deletions cut 6 bases from V and 3 bases from J, with 11 bases between. This CDR3 has 13 amino acids. CDR3 bases: TGTGCCAGTAGGGACAGAAAGGACACTGAAGCTTTCTTT. It codes for CASRDRKDTEAFF.

The gene calls are TRBV21-1 and TRBJ2-7; the tabulated D call, TRBD1, remains unverified against the DNA. TRBV21-1 is a known pseudogene. The CDR3 runs 15 residues. CDR3 nucleotide sequence: TGTGCCAGCAGCGCTTCCGGGACAGAGTCCTACGAGCAGTACTTC. This gives the protein CASSASGTESYEQYF.

This sequence joins TRBV25-1 and TRBJ1-2; 8 nucleotides line up with TRBD1. The CDR3 consists of 14 residues. The ends lost 5 bases at V and 2 bases at J; junction bases unmatched: 4. Germline V gene lookup returns CDR1 MGHDK and CDR2 SYGVNS. In DNA, the CDR3 is TGTGCCAGCAGTCGGACAGGGTTGAACTATGGCTACACCTTC. As protein: CASSRTGLNYGYTF.

This sequence joins TRBV5-1 and TRBJ2-1, with D uncertain. This CDR3 has 12 amino acids. The V gene lost 2 bases and the J gene lost 12 bases, with 12 bases spanning the gap. From germline, CDR1 is SGHRS and CDR2 YFSETQ. The DNA of the CDR3 is TGCGCCAGCAGCTTTGATAGGTTCAGGCAGTTCTTC. Amino acids: CASSFDRFRQFF.

J is TRBJ2-7 and V is TRBV7-2; 8 bases agree with TRBD2. This CDR3 region has 15 residues. Germline V gives CDR1 SGHTA, CDR2 FQGNSA. V gave up 1 base and J gave up 3 bases; unmatched junction bases: 5. The CDR3 reads CASSLVGGGYYEQYF. The CDR3 DNA reads as TGTGCCAGCAGCTTAGTAGGCGGGGGGTACTACGAGCAGTACTTC.

This CDR3 is CASSPGTGGFYGYTF. CDR3 bases: TGTGCCAGCAGCCCAGGGACAGGGGGTTTCTATGGCTACACCTTC. The V call is TRBV7-9, the J call TRBJ1-2; 11 bases are shared with TRBD1. Trimming at V came to 5 bases and at J to 4 bases, leaving 6 bases not matched to a gene. The CDR3 loop spans 15 amino acids. Looked up from germline, CDR1 is SEHNR and CDR2 is FQNEAQ (reference sequence).

This clone was seen just once. The rearrangement links TRBV7-2 to TRBJ2-5, with 8 bases lining up with TRBD2. The CDR3 totals 15 residues. Germline CDR1 is SGHTA and CDR2 is FQGNSA. Germline trimming cut 5 bases from V and 5 bases from J; bases unmatched to any gene: 10. This CDR3 is CASSGSSGSWETQYF. DNA of the CDR3: TGTGCCAGCAGCGGATCTAGCGGGTCTTGGGAGACCCAGTACTTC.

The chain joins TRBV10-1 to TRBJ2-4; 16 nucleotides line up with TRBD2. Trimming took 9 bases from V and 0 from J; bases not matched to a gene: 8. CDR1 WNHNN and CDR2 SYGVQD come from the germline V gene (reference sequence). The CDR3 is 18 residues long. CDR3 bases: TGCGCCAGTAGATCCGGGACTAGCGGGGGGGTAGCCAAAAACATTCAGTACTTC. Its protein product is CASRSGTSGGVAKNIQYF.

The chain recombines TRBV27 with TRBJ1-5; D is possibly TRBD1 (5 bases). The V end lost 3 bases, the J end lost 5 bases, and 11 bases lay between the germline ends. There are 14 residues in the CDR3. Germline CDR1 and CDR2: MNHEY and SMNVEV (reference sequence). CDR3 sequence reads: CASSFRGADQPQHF. Here the CDR3 DNA reads TGTGCCAGCAGTTTTAGAGGGGCGGATCAGCCCCAGCATTTT.

The CDR3 sequence is CASSFPQGALANEKLFF. For the CDR3, the DNA is TGTGCCAGCAGTTTCCCCCAGGGGGCGCTTGCTAATGAAAAACTGTTTTTT. V and J are TRBV25-1 and TRBJ1-4; 8 bases line up with TRBD1. Losses at the gene ends were 5 bases for V and 3 bases for J; bases not matched to a gene: 11. Germline V gene lookup returns CDR1 MGHDK and CDR2 SYGVNS. CDR3 length equals 17 residues.

A note on this clone: This sample includes further DNA sequences coding for the same CDR3. This chain links TRBV11-2 with TRBJ1-1; 9 bases line up with TRBD1. J gave up 4 bases and V 6 bases, and 12 bases lay outside the gene matches. The CDR3 is 16 amino acids. Germline-derived CDR1 and CDR2 are SGHAT and FQNNGV. The CDR3 spells CASRDIQGALGTEAFF. The CDR3 DNA follows: TGTGCCAGCAGGGACATACAGGGGGCTTTGGGCACTGAAGCTTTCTTT.

This chain connects TRBV7-2 to TRBJ1-2, with a possible D match to TRBD1 (5 bases). This CDR3 region has 13 residues. Trimming took 3 bases from V and 8 from J, leaving 13 bases between them. Per the germline V gene, CDR1 is SGHTA and CDR2 is FQGNSA. CDR3 sequence reads: CASSLYAGRGYTF. In DNA, the CDR3 is TGTGCCAGCAGCTTGTACGCAGGGAGGGGCTACACCTTC.